This T cell receptor (beta chain) was observed in a study of sequential checkpoint blockade in melanoma. This table comes from immunoSEQ multiplex PCR, and its TCRdb copy is limited to in-frame clones, with some not included. The table records 17,000 or so clones, roughly 70% of them present only once. As for treatment: randomized to nivolumab then ipilimumab (arm A) or the reverse (arm B). CDR3 length: 16 amino acids. After removal of 4 bases from V and 0 bases from J, the junction contained 6 bases not matched to a gene. Germline CDR1 is SGDLS and CDR2 is YYNGEE. This TCR was recovered from a human donor with melanoma. The chain carries TRBV9 and TRBJ2-1; 8 bases are shared with TRBD2. The source was CD8+ T cells sorted from blood (inferred from file names), collected from a patient given nivolumab and ipilimumab in sequence. The CDR3 loop reads CASSTGGGYSYNEQFF. CDR3 DNA: TGTGCCAGCAGCACCGGCGGGGGGTACTCCTACAATGAGCAGTTCTTC.